What follows is one TCR beta chain and its context. Its antigen specificity is not known. Base qualities are not recorded, but no much larger clone differs from it by a single base. The CDR3 regions of human TCRbeta chains were analyzed by immunosequencing. In the paper's pipeline: TCRs in the repertoires were compared against a reference library of SARS-CoV-2-specific TCRs that had been generated with the MIRA antigen-specificity platform. Breadth was defined as the fraction of unique TCRs that were SARS-CoV-2-associated, and depth was defined as the fraction of total T cells that were SARS-CoV-2-associated. Each spike-specific TCR was assigned to its reactive spike region and to a CD4 or CD8 class using the MIRA data. Log10-transformed breadth and depth values were compared by one-way ANOVA with Sidak's multiple comparisons tests. TCRdb limited this immuneACCESS table to in-frame rearrangements with V and J called. A share of clones is missing; checked studies link under half to unresolved V genes, and the rest is unexplained. Clone size and V and J calls were adopted from that table, with D and trimming inferred from the DNA. The sample table records approximately 79,000 clones; approximately 88% of these occur just once. The top ten clones comprise around 15% of the sample.

This sample's time point label indicates: baseline before first vaccination. Samples from vaccinated people were obtained from the UK trials COV001 and COV002, which included a single-blind randomized controlled phase 2/3 trial of AZD1222 (ChAdOx1 nCoV-19) in healthy adults. For TCRbeta chain sequencing, PBMC samples were collected from trial participants at day 0 and at day 28 after the second dose. Relative to germline, V is 4 bases shorter and J is 3 bases shorter, with 13 bases between their ends. CDR1 and CDR2 are drawn from the germline V gene: SGHDT, YYEEEE. Including cysteine and phenylalanine, the CDR3 has 14 amino acids. Here the CDR3 DNA is all that survives: 42 bases in frame from base 1. This entry is derived from a study of T cell responses to AZD1222 COVID-19 vaccine (dated by TCRdb to the early 2020s). As for the study more broadly: AZD1222 recipients with second doses at about 4 weeks or about 12 weeks were pooled, because spike-specific TCR depth and breadth did not differ between schedules. Trial participants were enrolled by age into 18-55, 56-69 and 70-plus year subgroups, with approximately 160, 26 and 62 TCR-sequenced participants respectively. TCR sequencing covered approximately 230 trial participants: 200 to 220 given two doses of AZD1222 and around 26 given two doses of MenACWY control vaccine.

The paper as a whole reports these results and caveats: The 56-69-year group was small, and its depth increase did not reach significance, likely because of low power. Because no samples from the day 14 peak response were available, repertoires could be characterized only after the peak T cell response. Vaccine-associated CD4 TCRs spanned the whole spike protein, with dominant responses in regions 160-218 and 743-854. Participants were mostly white British, with more females than males. The authors suggested clonal diversity may have been underestimated. Reportedly, almost half of the unique spike-specific TCRs recognized epitopes lying outside the regions that are mutated in the B.1.351 and B.1.1.7 variants. Only a handful of AZD1222 recipients were SARS-CoV-2 seropositive at baseline, limiting conclusions about previously exposed vaccinees. After two AZD1222 doses, both the breadth and the depth of spike-specific TCRs were significantly higher than at day 0 and than in MenACWY recipients.

Sample: peripheral blood, taken on day 0 of AZD1222 vaccination. This clonotype was sampled from an adult in good health. The sequence joins TRBV5-6 to TRBJ1-2; TRBD1 might be the D gene, on 5 matching bases. The CDR3 sequence is CASSRGTAYYGYTF. The sequenced DNA: TGTGCCAGCAGCCGGGGCACAGCGTACTATGGCTACACCTTC. The CDR3 plus the reference TRBV5-6 and TRBJ1-2 genes for the other parts give the full variable domain: DAGVTQSPTHLIKTRGQQVTLRCSPKSGHDTVSWYQQALGQGPQFIFQYYEEEERQRGNFPDRFSGHQFPNYSSELNVNALLLGDSALYLCASSRGTAYYGYTFGSGTRLTVV.